A selection of T cell receptor beta chains follows, all from one sample in a study of blood T cell repertoires in COVID-19. Clones were sequenced by immunoSEQ multiplex PCR, and TCRdb holds only the in-frame ones, with some missing. Of hundreds of thousands of clones listed, around 87% are singletons. The source material was PBMCs or T cells enriched from blood (not recorded which). The receptors were sampled from a man aged 35-49 years in a cohort exposed to, infected with or recovered from COVID-19 (not recorded which). The CDR3 runs from the conserved cysteine through the conserved F or W. D genes are given only for firm matches. Some rows have no size entry. The others give once, few or many, or a class for an expanded clone.

d_gene,v_gene,abundance,j_gene,CDR3nt,CDR3aa
TRBD1,TRBV7-9,-,TRBJ2-7,TGTGCCAGCAGCTTAGCTGACAGGGGGAAAGAGTACTTC,CASSLADRGKEYF
TRBD2,TRBV27,-,TRBJ2-7,TGTGCCACCACGGGACTAGCGGGAGGCACCACCTACGAGCAGTACTTC,CATTGLAGGTTYEQYF
-,TRBV6-5,-,TRBJ2-1,TGTGCCAGCAGTTACTCGCGGGGCTCCTACAATGAGCAGTTCTTC,CASSYSRGSYNEQFF
TRBD1,TRBV27,-,TRBJ1-1,TGTGCCAGCAGTGTCAGGGGGGCGAACACTGAAGCTTTCTTT,CASSVRGANTEAFF
TRBD1,TRBV6-2/TRBV6-3,-,TRBJ1-1,TGTGCCAGCAGTTATGGCAGGGGGCGCGTTACTGAAGCTTTCTTT,CASSYGRGRVTEAFF
-,TRBV2,once,TRBJ2-1,TGTGCCAGCAGTTTCCAAATCAATGAGCAGTTCTTC,CASSFQINEQFF
-,TRBV6-2/TRBV6-3,-,TRBJ2-7,TGTGCCAGCAGTACACGGGGAGGCGAGCAGTACTTC,CASSTRGGEQYF
-,TRBV12-2,-,TRBJ1-1,TGTGCAAGTCGCTTAGTTTCAGTTAATTTGAACACTGAAGCTTTCTTT,CASRLVSVNLNTEAFF
-,TRBV7-8,-,TRBJ1-6,TGTGCCAGCAGCCCACAGGCCGTCTATAATTCACCCCTCCACTTT,CASSPQAVYNSPLHF
TRBD1,TRBV6-5,-,TRBJ2-3,TGTGCCAGCAGTTCACAGGGGAATACGCAGTATTTT,CASSSQGNTQYF
-,TRBV7-9,-,TRBJ1-4,TGTGCCAGCAGCTTAGGGTTTACGGCTGGAGGTGAAAAACTGTTTTTT,CASSLGFTAGGEKLFF
TRBD2,TRBV6-5,-,TRBJ2-3,TGTGCCAGCAGGGGACTAGCGGGTAGCACAGATACGCAGTATTTT,CASRGLAGSTDTQYF
TRBD2,TRBV6-5,-,TRBJ2-7,TGTGCCAGCAGCGTTACTAGCGGTCCCTACGAGCAGTACTTC,CASSVTSGPYEQYF
-,TRBV21-1,-,TRBJ1-1,TGTGCCACCCTCTCCCGGGACAGGGGGTTTTGCGCTGAAGCTTTCTTT,CATLSRDRGFCAEAFF
TRBD1,TRBV28,-,TRBJ2-7,TGTGCCATCAGGGGGACAGGTAATACCTACGAGCAGTACTTC,CAIRGTGNTYEQYF
TRBD2,TRBV18,-,TRBJ2-1,TGTGCCAGCTCACCCTTAGCGGGAGGTGCGAATGAGCAGTTCTTC,CASSPLAGGANEQFF
TRBD1,TRBV7-9,once,TRBJ1-3,TGTGCCAGCAGCTTAAGACAGGGGATGGAAAACACCATATATTTT,CASSLRQGMENTIYF
-,TRBV6-4,few,TRBJ2-2,TGTGCCAGCAGTGACACTTCTCGGAGCGGGGAGCTGTTTTTT,CASSDTSRSGELFF
TRBD2,TRBV5-1,-,TRBJ2-7,TGCGCCAGCAGCTTCCGAGGGACTAGCGGGAACTACGAGCAGTACTTC,CASSFRGTSGNYEQYF
-,TRBV30,-,TRBJ1-5,TGTGCCTGGAGTTGGGGGGACAATCAGCCCCAGCATTTT,CAWSWGDNQPQHF
-,TRBV24-1,-,TRBJ2-1,TGTGCCACCGGTGGGGAGTCCTACAATGAGCAGTTCTTC,CATGGESYNEQFF
-,TRBV5-1,-,TRBJ1-3,TGCGCCAGCAGCTTGGCCGAGCAGGACACCATATATTTT,CASSLAEQDTIYF
TRBD2,TRBV5-3,-,TRBJ2-7,TGTGCCAGAAGCCCGGGACTAGCCATCTACGAGCAGTACTTC,CARSPGLAIYEQYF
TRBD2,TRBV20-1,-,TRBJ2-7,TGCAGTGCTACCACTAGCGAGAAGCCGTACTTC,CSATTSEKPYF
-,TRBV7-8,-,TRBJ2-5,TGTGCCAGCAGCGCCAACAGGGAGACCCAGTACTTC,CASSANRETQYF
TRBD2,TRBV7-9,-,TRBJ2-5,TGTGCCAGCAGCATTGGACTAGCGGGAGGCCAGTACCAAGAGACCCAGTACTTC,CASSIGLAGGQYQETQYF
TRBD2,TRBV3-1/TRBV3-2,-,TRBJ2-1,TGTGCCAGCAGCCAATGGAGACTAGCGGGAGATACACCCTCCTACAATGAGCAGTTCTTC,CASSQWRLAGDTPSYNEQFF
-,TRBV6-5,-,TRBJ2-7,TGTGCCAGCAGTTACTCGTCCGGGGCCTACGAGCAGTACTTC,CASSYSSGAYEQYF
-,TRBV9,-,TRBJ1-3,TGTGCCAGCAGCCCACAGTGGAACTCTGGAAACACCATATATTTT,CASSPQWNSGNTIYF
TRBD2,TRBV27,once,TRBJ2-2,TGTGCCAGCAGCCCGGGGACTAGCGGTTACACCGGGGAGCTGTTTTTT,CASSPGTSGYTGELFF
-,TRBV11-2,-,TRBJ2-2,TGTGCCAGCAGCCCCAGGCGGGACACCGGGGAGCTGTTTTTT,CASSPRRDTGELFF
TRBD1,TRBV5-1,-,TRBJ2-1,TGCGCCAGCAGTGAGGGACAGCCTAGGGATAGTGAGCAGTTCTTC,CASSEGQPRDSEQFF
TRBD2,TRBV3-1/TRBV3-2,few,TRBJ2-3,TGTGCCAGCTCCCACCCGGCTAGCGGGAGGGTAGATACGCAGTATTTT,CASSHPASGRVDTQYF
TRBD1,TRBV14,-,TRBJ1-6,TGTGCCAGCAGCCAATGGGGAAGGGGGCTTGATTCACCCCTCCACTTT,CASSQWGRGLDSPLHF
-,TRBV29-1,-,TRBJ1-5,TGCAGCGTTGCATCAGGTAGCAATCAGCCCCAGCATTTT,CSVASGSNQPQHF
-,TRBV7-9,-,TRBJ2-5,TGTGCCAGCAGCGGACTGGGACTGCAGCAAGAGACCCAGTACTTC,CASSGLGLQQETQYF
-,TRBV10-3,-,TRBJ1-1,TGTGCCATCAGCCCGGGACAGAACACTGAAGCTTTCTTT,CAISPGQNTEAFF